These T cell receptor beta chains were read from a single sample in a study of graft-versus-host responses after intestinal transplantation. The protocol was immunoSEQ multiplex PCR, while the TCRdb copy is restricted to in-frame clones and leaves out a portion. This sample has tens of thousands of clones; roughly 92% occur once, and the top ten carry roughly 0.31%. These receptors are not linked to any known antigen. Source: unstimulated CD4+ T cells sorted from spleen or lymph node cells, taken before intestinal transplant. These receptors all come from a human donor who received an intestinal transplant. Both conserved end residues are part of each CDR3. A D gene is named only where the DNA matches it firmly. Only part of the rows carry a size: once, few, many, or a class if the clone is expanded.

clone size	V gene	J gene	D gene	CDR3 length	CDR3 DNA	CDR3 protein
NA	TRBV18	TRBJ2-7	TRBD2	18	TGTGCCAGCTCACCACTCCCCGGGACTAGTCTCTCGGGGGACGAGCAGTACTTC	CASSPLPGTSLSGDEQYF
NA	TRBV5-1	TRBJ2-5	TRBD2	15	TGCGCCAGCAGCTTGGCGAGCGGGAGTGGAGAGACCCAGTACTTC	CASSLASGSGETQYF
NA	TRBV7-9	TRBJ1-2	TRBD1	15	TGTGCCAGCAGCTTAGTTTCAGGGACAGGGGGCCGGTACACCTTC	CASSLVSGTGGRYTF
NA	TRBV27	TRBJ2-2	TRBD2	15	TGTGCCAGCAGACTAGCGGGATCGAACACCGGGGAGCTGTTTTTT	CASRLAGSNTGELFF
NA	TRBV7-9	TRBJ2-7	TRBD2	15	TGTGCCAGCAGCCTGCCGGGACTAGCGGGACAAGAGCAGTACTTC	CASSLPGLAGQEQYF
NA	TRBV6-1	TRBJ1-4	NA	15	TGTGCCAGCAGTGAAGAAAGGGGGACGGCCGAAAAACTGTTTTTT	CASSEERGTAEKLFF
NA	TRBV28	TRBJ1-2	TRBD1	15	TGTGCCAGCAGCCTTGGGGGACAGGCGAACTATGGCTACACCTTC	CASSLGGQANYGYTF
NA	TRBV7-2	TRBJ2-3	TRBD2	15	TGTGCCAGCAGCCTTCCCCGGGGGGGCCCAAATACGCAGTATTTT	CASSLPRGGPNTQYF
NA	TRBV5-1	TRBJ2-7	TRBD2	15	TGCGCCAGCAGCTCCTCCGGGACTAGTTGGGGCGAGCAGTACTTC	CASSSSGTSWGEQYF
NA	TRBV29-1	TRBJ2-1	NA	12	TGCAGCGTTGTGGGGACGATCAATGAGCAGTTCTTC	CSVVGTINEQFF
NA	TRBV27	TRBJ2-3	NA	13	TGTGCCAGCAGTTACGTCGGCACAGATACGCAGTATTTT	CASSYVGTDTQYF
NA	TRBV19	TRBJ2-1	TRBD2	15	TGTGCCAGTAGTATCGGCGGGAGGGTAGGCAATGAGCAGTTCTTC	CASSIGGRVGNEQFF
NA	TRBV4-1	TRBJ2-2	NA	17	TGCGCCAGCAGCCAAGATAGGGCTAGCGCGGGCACCGGGGAGCTGTTTTTT	CASSQDRASAGTGELFF
NA	TRBV6-6	TRBJ1-2	TRBD1	14	TGTGCCAGCAGTCTGACAGGGTCCCTCTATGGCTACACCTTC	CASSLTGSLYGYTF
NA	TRBV11-2	TRBJ1-1	NA	17	TGTGCCAGCAGCTTAGTCACGGGATGGGAAAGGAACACTGAAGCTTTCTTT	CASSLVTGWERNTEAFF
NA	TRBV5-1	TRBJ2-7	NA	14	TGCGCCAGCAGCGCAGGACTCTCTTCCTACGAGCAGTACTTC	CASSAGLSSYEQYF
NA	TRBV5-1	TRBJ2-2	TRBD1	15	TGCGCCAGCAGCCGGGACAGGGCCTCGTCCGGGGAGCTGTTTTTT	CASSRDRASSGELFF
NA	TRBV10-3	TRBJ2-5	NA	13	TGTGCCATCAGTGAAAGGGCGATAGAGACCCAGTACTTC	CAISERAIETQYF
NA	TRBV7-9	TRBJ1-1	NA	13	TGTGCCAGCAGTCGCCTAAAGGACACTGAAGCTTTCTTT	CASSRLKDTEAFF
NA	TRBV29-1	TRBJ2-5	TRBD1	13	TGCAGCGTTGGCAGGGACAGTCAAGAGACCCAGTACTTC	CSVGRDSQETQYF
NA	TRBV5-1	TRBJ1-5	NA	14	TGCGCCAGCAGCTTGGGTACAGGCAATCAGCCCCAGCATTTT	CASSLGTGNQPQHF
NA	TRBV4-2	TRBJ2-3	NA	17	TGTGCCAGCAGCCTTAAGCAGGGTGTTAGTCCCACAGATACGCAGTATTTT	CASSLKQGVSPTDTQYF
NA	TRBV10-1	TRBJ2-1	NA	16	TGCGCCAGCAGTGAGGACCCGACTAGAGTAAACAATGAGCAGTTCTTC	CASSEDPTRVNNEQFF
NA	TRBV11-2	TRBJ2-3	NA	18	TGTGCCAGCAGCTTTTCTTCTTTTGGGGGGACTAGCACAGATACGCAGTATTTT	CASSFSSFGGTSTDTQYF
NA	TRBV15	TRBJ1-3	NA	19	TGTGCCACCAGCAGAGACATCCCTTCGACAGGATCAACTGGAAACACCATATATTTT	CATSRDIPSTGSTGNTIYF
NA	TRBV7-9	TRBJ2-7	NA	15	TGTGCCAGCAGCCCGGTAGGGGGGGAATCCTACGAGCAGTACTTC	CASSPVGGESYEQYF
NA	TRBV10-2	TRBJ2-7	NA	15	TGCGCCAGCAGTGAGAAGTATCTGGGTCCAAGGGAGCAGTACTTC	CASSEKYLGPREQYF
NA	TRBV5-1	TRBJ2-2	TRBD2	16	TGCGCCAGCAGCTTCAGACTAGCGGCGAACACCGGGGAGCTGTTTTTT	CASSFRLAANTGELFF
once	TRBV18	TRBJ2-1	TRBD2	16	TGTGCCAGCTCACGATACGGGACTAGCGGTAACAATGAGCAGTTCTTC	CASSRYGTSGNNEQFF
once	TRBV30	TRBJ2-3	NA	17	TGTGCCTGGAGTCCCCCGGGACCCTTTCTTAGCACAGATACGCAGTATTTT	CAWSPPGPFLSTDTQYF
NA	TRBV6-5	TRBJ2-7	NA	15	TGTGCCAGCGCTTCCCCCGTCAGGGGCGGGTACGAGCAGTACTTC	CASASPVRGGYEQYF
NA	TRBV28	TRBJ2-7	NA	13	TGTGCCAGCAGTTTCCAACCCTCCTACGAGCAGTACTTC	CASSFQPSYEQYF
NA	TRBV29-1	TRBJ1-5	NA	13	TGCAGCGTAGCGACAGATAGCAATCAGCCCCAGCATTTT	CSVATDSNQPQHF
NA	TRBV5-4	TRBJ2-2	NA	15	TGTGCCAGCAGCCACCGAACCTCGAATACCGGGGAGCTGTTTTTT	CASSHRTSNTGELFF
NA	TRBV10-3	TRBJ2-7	NA	14	TGTGCCACCCGCGGTGGGGGCAGCTCCTACGAGCAGTACTTC	CATRGGGSSYEQYF
NA	TRBV28	TRBJ1-2	TRBD1	14	TGTGCCAGCACCCGGACAGGGGGTATCTATGGCTACACCTTC	CASTRTGGIYGYTF
once	TRBV18	TRBJ1-2	NA	14	TGTGCCAGCTCACCCACAGGGAAGAACTATGGCTACACCTTC	CASSPTGKNYGYTF
NA	TRBV28	TRBJ2-1	NA	13	TGTGCCAGCAGTTTTCGGGCCTACAATGAGCAGTTCTTC	CASSFRAYNEQFF
NA	TRBV13	TRBJ2-3	NA	16	TGTGCCAGCAGCTTAGCGACCCCCCTGGGCACAGATACGCAGTATTTT	CASSLATPLGTDTQYF